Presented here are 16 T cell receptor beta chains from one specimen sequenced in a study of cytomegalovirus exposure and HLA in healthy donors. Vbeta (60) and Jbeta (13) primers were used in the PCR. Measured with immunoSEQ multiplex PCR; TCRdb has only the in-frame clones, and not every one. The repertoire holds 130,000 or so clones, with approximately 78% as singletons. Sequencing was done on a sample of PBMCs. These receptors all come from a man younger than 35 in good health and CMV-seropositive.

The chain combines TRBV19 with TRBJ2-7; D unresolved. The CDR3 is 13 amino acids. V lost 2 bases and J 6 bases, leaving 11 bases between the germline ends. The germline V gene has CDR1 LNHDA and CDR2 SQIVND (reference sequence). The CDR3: CASSISRLGEQYF. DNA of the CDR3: TGTGCCAGTAGTATATCAAGACTTGGCGAGCAGTACTTC. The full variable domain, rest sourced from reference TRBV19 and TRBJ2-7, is DGGITQSPKYLFRKEGQNVTLSCEQNLNHDAMYWYRQDPGQGLRLIYYSQIVNDFQKGDIAEGYSVSREKKESFPLTVTSAQKNPTAFYLCASSISRLGEQYFGPGTRLTVT.

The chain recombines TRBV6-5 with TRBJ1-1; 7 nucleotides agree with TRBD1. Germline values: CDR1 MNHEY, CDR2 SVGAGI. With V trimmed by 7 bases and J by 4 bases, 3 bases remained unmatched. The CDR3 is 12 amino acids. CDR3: CASTGQATEAFF. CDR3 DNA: TGTGCCAGCACCGGACAGGCCACTGAAGCTTTCTTT.

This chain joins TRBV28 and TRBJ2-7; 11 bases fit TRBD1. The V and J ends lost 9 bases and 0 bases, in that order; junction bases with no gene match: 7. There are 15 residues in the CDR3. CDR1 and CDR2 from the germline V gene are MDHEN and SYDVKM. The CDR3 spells CASGQGAPSSYEQYF. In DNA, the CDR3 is TGTGCCAGTGGACAGGGGGCCCCTAGCTCCTACGAGCAGTACTTC.

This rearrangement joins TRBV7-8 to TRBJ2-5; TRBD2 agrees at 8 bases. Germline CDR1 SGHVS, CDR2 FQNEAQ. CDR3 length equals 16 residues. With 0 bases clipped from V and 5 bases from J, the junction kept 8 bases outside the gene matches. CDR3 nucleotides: TGTGCCAGCAGCTTAGCAGTAGTAGCGGGGTGGGAGACCCAGTACTTC. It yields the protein CASSLAVVAGWETQYF.

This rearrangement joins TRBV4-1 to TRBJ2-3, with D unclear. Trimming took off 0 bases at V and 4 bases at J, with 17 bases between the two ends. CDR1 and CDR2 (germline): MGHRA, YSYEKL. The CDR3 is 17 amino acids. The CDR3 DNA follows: TGCGCCAGCAGCCAAGATTCCGGTTGGAGTTGGCCAGATACGCAGTATTTT. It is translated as CASSQDSGWSWPDTQYF.

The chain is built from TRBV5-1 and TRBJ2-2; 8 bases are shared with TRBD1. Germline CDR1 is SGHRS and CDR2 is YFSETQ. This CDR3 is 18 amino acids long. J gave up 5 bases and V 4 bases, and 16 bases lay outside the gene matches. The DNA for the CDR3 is TGCGCCAGCAGCCGGGTCAGGGGGCGACCATCGGGGACCGGGGAGCTGTTTTTT. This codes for CASSRVRGRPSGTGELFF.

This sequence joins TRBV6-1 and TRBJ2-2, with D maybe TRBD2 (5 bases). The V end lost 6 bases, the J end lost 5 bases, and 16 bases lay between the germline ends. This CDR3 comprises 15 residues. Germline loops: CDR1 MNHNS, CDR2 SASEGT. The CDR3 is CASSQPGRGTGELFF. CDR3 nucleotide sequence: TGTGCCAGCAGCCAGCCCGGGCGAGGGACCGGGGAGCTGTTTTTT.

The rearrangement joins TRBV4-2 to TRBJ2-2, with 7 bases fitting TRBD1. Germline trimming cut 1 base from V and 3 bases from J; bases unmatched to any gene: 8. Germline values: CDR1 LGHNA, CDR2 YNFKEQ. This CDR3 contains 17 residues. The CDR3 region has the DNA TGTGCCAGCAGCCAAGTTTACGAGGGACAGTACACCGGGGAGCTGTTTTTT. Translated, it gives CASSQVYEGQYTGELFF.

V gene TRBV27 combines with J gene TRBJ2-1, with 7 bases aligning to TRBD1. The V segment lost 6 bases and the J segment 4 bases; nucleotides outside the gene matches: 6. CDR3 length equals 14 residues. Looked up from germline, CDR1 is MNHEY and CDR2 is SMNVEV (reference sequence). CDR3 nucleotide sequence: TGTGCCAGCAGCATCGGGACAGCATACAATGAGCAGTTCTTC. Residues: CASSIGTAYNEQFF.

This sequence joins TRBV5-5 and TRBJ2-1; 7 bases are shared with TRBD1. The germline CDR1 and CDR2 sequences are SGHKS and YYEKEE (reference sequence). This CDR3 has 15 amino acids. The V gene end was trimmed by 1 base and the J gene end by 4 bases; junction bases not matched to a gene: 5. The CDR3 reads CASSLTGDSYNEQFF. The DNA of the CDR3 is TGTGCCAGCAGCTTGACAGGGGATTCATACAATGAGCAGTTCTTC.

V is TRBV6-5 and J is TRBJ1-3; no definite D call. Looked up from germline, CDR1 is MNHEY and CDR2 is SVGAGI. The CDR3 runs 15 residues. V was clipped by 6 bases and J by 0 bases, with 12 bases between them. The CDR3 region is CASSPYSRSGNTIYF. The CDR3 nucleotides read TGTGCCAGCAGCCCATACAGCCGCTCTGGAAACACCATATATTTT.

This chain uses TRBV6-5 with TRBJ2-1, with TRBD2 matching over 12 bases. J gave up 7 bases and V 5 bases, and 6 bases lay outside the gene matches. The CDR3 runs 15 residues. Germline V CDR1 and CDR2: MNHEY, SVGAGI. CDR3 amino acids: CASSISSGRVNEQFF. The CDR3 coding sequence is TGTGCCAGCAGTATCTCTAGCGGGAGGGTTAATGAGCAGTTCTTC.

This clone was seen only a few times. CDR3: CASSYSGGGLEQYF. The CDR3 DNA reads TGTGCCAGCAGTTACTCGGGGGGTGGCTTAGAGCAGTACTTC. The rearrangement joins TRBV6-5 to TRBJ2-7; maybe TRBD2 (6 bases). Trimming took 0 bases from V and 7 from J, leaving 13 bases between them. The length of the CDR3 is 14 residues. Germline lookup yields CDR1 MNHEY and CDR2 SVGAGI.

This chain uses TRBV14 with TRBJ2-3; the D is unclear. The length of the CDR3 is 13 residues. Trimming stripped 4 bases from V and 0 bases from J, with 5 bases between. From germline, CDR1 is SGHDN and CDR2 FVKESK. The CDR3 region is CASSPLSTDTQYF. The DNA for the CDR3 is TGTGCCAGCAGCCCCCTGAGCACAGATACGCAGTATTTT.

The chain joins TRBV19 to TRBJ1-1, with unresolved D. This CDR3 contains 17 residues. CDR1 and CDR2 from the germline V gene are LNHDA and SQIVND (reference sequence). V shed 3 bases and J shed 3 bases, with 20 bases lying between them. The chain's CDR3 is CASSIFLVATLDTEAFF. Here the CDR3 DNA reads TGTGCCAGTAGTATTTTCTTGGTTGCTACTTTGGACACTGAAGCTTTCTTT.

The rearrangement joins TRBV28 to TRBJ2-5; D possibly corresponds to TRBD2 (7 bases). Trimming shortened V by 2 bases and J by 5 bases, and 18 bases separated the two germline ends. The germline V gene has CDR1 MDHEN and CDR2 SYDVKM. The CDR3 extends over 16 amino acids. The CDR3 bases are TGTGCCAGCAGTTTACCGCCCGGGGGGCGTTTGGAGACCCAGTACTTC. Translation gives CASSLPPGGRLETQYF. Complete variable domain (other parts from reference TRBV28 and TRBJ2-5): DVKVTQSSRYLVKRTGEKVFLECVQDMDHENMFWYRQDPGLGLRLIYFSYDVKMKEKGDIPEGYSVSREKKERFSLILESASTNQTSMYLCASSLPPGGRLETQYFGPGTRLLVL.